This entry concerns a single TCR beta chain. This specimen comes from a study of T-cell reconstitution after alpha-beta-depleted transplantation in children. CDR3 length equals 13 residues. V lost 0 bases, J lost 6 bases, and 8 bases lay in between. Germline assignment: CDR1 LGHNT and CDR2 FRNRAP. The TCRbeta library was prepared with unique molecular identifiers. Each CDR3 protein gets one entry after TCRdb re-called the PCR reads with MiXCR. The sample lists some 390,000 distinct CDR3 sequences, around 21% occurring once. The sequence came from a human donor who donated a stem cell graft to a child with acute myeloid leukemia. Material: PBMCs from the stem cell graft donor, obtained from the stem cell graft. V gene TRBV12-5 combines with J gene TRBJ2-5; no definite D call. The CDR3 is CASGLVNPQTQYF. DNA of the CDR3: TGTGCTAGTGGTTTGGTAAACCCCCAGACCCAGTACTTC.